Presented here are 19 T cell receptor beta chains from one specimen sequenced in a study of blood T cell repertoires in COVID-19. Data came from immunoSEQ multiplex PCR; TCRdb stores just in-frame clones and leaves some out. The sample has around 190,000 clones; 86% are singletons. Sequenced material: peripheral blood. All receptors come from a man aged 70-80 years with active or convalescent COVID-19.

The chain combines TRBV15 with TRBJ2-5; tentative D call: TRBD2 (5 bases). CDR1 LNHNV and CDR2 YYDKDF come from the germline V gene (reference sequence). Trimming took 1 base from V and 5 from J, leaving 17 bases between them. This CDR3 has 16 amino acids. Here the CDR3 reads CATSRVGGTDRETQYF. CDR3 in DNA: TGTGCCACCAGCAGAGTAGGAGGAACGGATAGGGAGACCCAGTACTTC.

The chain is built from TRBV6-5 and TRBJ1-6; maybe TRBD1 (5 bases). The germline V gene encodes CDR1 MNHEY and CDR2 SVGAGI. Trimming took 5 bases from V and 7 from J, leaving 9 bases between them. The CDR3 is 13 residues long. In nucleotides, the CDR3 is TGTGCCAGCAGTAGACAGAGAAATTCACCCCTCCACTTT. It specifies CASSRQRNSPLHF.

The DNA for the CDR3 is TGTGCCAGCTCACCATCCTCAGTGAACACTGAAGCTTTCTTT. Translated: CASSPSSVNTEAFF. The chain links TRBV18 to TRBJ1-1; no firm D call. The CDR3 length is 14 residues. Per germline, CDR1 KGHSH and CDR2 LQKENI. V was cut by 2 bases and J by 0 bases, with 7 bases left in between.

V usage is TRBV7-6 and J usage is TRBJ1-5; 8 bases map to TRBD1. This CDR3 spans 19 amino acids. CDR1 and CDR2 (germline): SGHVS, FNYEAQ. V dropped 2 bases and J dropped 4; count of bases not matched to a gene: 16. The CDR3 spells CASSLREWGPGQANQPQHF. The DNA for the CDR3 is TGTGCCAGCAGCTTAAGAGAGTGGGGACCGGGACAGGCTAATCAGCCCCAGCATTTT.

This chain uses TRBV5-1 with TRBJ1-1; 7 nucleotides match TRBD1. The CDR3 loop spans 13 amino acids. The germline gives CDR1 SGHRS, CDR2 YFSETQ. Germline trimming cut 6 bases from V and 5 bases from J; bases unmatched to any gene: 7. The CDR3 nucleotides are TGCGCCAGCACCAAACAGGGGACGACTGAAGCTTTCTTT. As protein: CASTKQGTTEAFF.

This clone has more than one count but fewer than ten. The chain has TRBV29-1 and TRBJ1-2; D is unresolved. V was cut by 7 bases and J by 8 bases, with 11 bases left in between. CDR3 length equals 10 residues. Germline assignment: CDR1 SQVTM and CDR2 ANQGSEA. CDR3 in DNA: TGCAGCGCCTTTCAAGCCGGCTACACCTTC. It encodes CSAFQAGYTF.

This clone showed up just once. The J gene is TRBJ1-4, the V gene TRBV18, with D possibly TRBD1 on 5 matching bases. This CDR3 has 14 amino acids. V lost 4 bases to trimming and J lost 3 bases, with 9 bases between them. Germline CDR1 and CDR2: KGHSH and LQKENI. The CDR3 protein is CASSRSGPNEKLFF. The CDR3 nucleotides are TGTGCCAGCTCACGATCAGGGCCTAATGAAAAACTGTTTTTT.

J is TRBJ2-1 and V is TRBV2; 8 positions agree with TRBD1. The CDR3 has 16 residues. Germline V gives CDR1 SNHLY, CDR2 FYNNEI. J lost 4 bases, V lost 6 bases, and 11 bases had no gene match. This CDR3 reads CASRDRVGDGYNEQFF. CDR3 nucleotide sequence: TGTGCCAGCAGGGACAGGGTGGGAGATGGTTACAATGAGCAGTTCTTC. The whole variable domain, remainder taken from reference TRBV2 and TRBJ2-1, is EPEVTQTPSHQVTQMGQEVILRCVPISNHLYFYWYRQILGQKVEFLVSFYNNEISEKSEIFDDQFSVERPDGSNFTLKIRSTKLEDSAMYFCASRDRVGDGYNEQFFGPGTRLTVL.

The chain recombines TRBV15 with TRBJ2-6; D unclear. This CDR3 has 16 residues. V lost 0 bases and J 1 base, leaving 7 bases between the germline ends. From germline, CDR1 is LNHNV and CDR2 YYDKDF (reference sequence). CDR3: CATSRDKTSGANVLTF. In DNA form, the CDR3 reads TGTGCCACCAGCAGAGATAAGACTTCTGGGGCCAACGTCCTGACTTTC. The complete variable domain, with remaining parts taken from reference TRBV15 and TRBJ2-6, reads DAMVIQNPRYQVTQFGKPVTLSCSQTLNHNVMYWYQQKSSQAPKLLFHYYDKDFNNEADTPDNFQSRRPNTSFCFLDIRSPGLGDTAMYLCATSRDKTSGANVLTFGAGSRLTVL.

The J gene is TRBJ2-5, the V gene TRBV24-1; 7 nucleotides line up with TRBD1. V shed 3 bases, J shed 0 bases, and the junction held 3 bases outside the gene matches. The germline gives CDR1 KGHDR, CDR2 SFDVKD. This CDR3 region has 15 residues. CDR3 protein: CATSDTGTDQETQYF. As DNA, the CDR3 is TGTGCCACCAGTGATACCGGGACAGACCAAGAGACCCAGTACTTC.

The V gene is TRBV28, the J gene TRBJ1-6; 9 nucleotides align to TRBD1. CDR3 size: 16 residues. The germline gives CDR1 MDHEN, CDR2 SYDVKM. Trimming cost V 1 base and J 7 bases; bases outside gene matches: 5. CDR3 sequence reads: CASSLFGTGRNSPLHF. The CDR3 nucleotides read TGTGCCAGCAGTTTATTTGGGACAGGGCGAAATTCACCCCTCCACTTT.

CDR3 amino acids: CASSEYMGTGVIYEQYF. The CDR3 DNA reads TGTGCCAGCAGTGAATATATGGGGACAGGGGTCATCTACGAGCAGTACTTC. This sequence joins TRBV25-1 and TRBJ2-7; 10 positions agree with TRBD1. The CDR3 loop spans 17 amino acids. Trimming cost V 0 bases and J 3 bases; bases outside gene matches: 8. Germline V CDR1 and CDR2: MGHDK, SYGVNS.

This chain joins TRBV28 and TRBJ2-2; 8 nucleotides line up with TRBD1. V trimming: 3 bases; J trimming: 5 bases; junction bases outside the gene matches: 8. The germline V gene encodes CDR1 MDHEN and CDR2 SYDVKM. This CDR3 is 16 amino acids long. CDR3 loop: CASSFRQGARTGELFF. In DNA form, the CDR3 reads TGTGCCAGCAGTTTCCGGCAGGGGGCTCGGACCGGGGAGCTGTTTTTT.

The chain joins TRBV5-8 to TRBJ1-4; perhaps TRBD1 as D (5 bases). From germline, CDR1 is SGHTS and CDR2 YDEGEE. There are 18 residues in the CDR3. V lost 2 bases and J lost 8, with 25 bases in between. CDR3 region: CASSFGLSGHGGGEKLFF. In DNA, the CDR3 is TGTGCCAGCAGCTTCGGGTTGTCGGGCCACGGGGGTGGAGAAAAACTGTTTTTT.

The rearrangement links TRBV7-7 to TRBJ2-2; D may be TRBD2 (5 bases). Germline CDR1 SSHAT, CDR2 FNYEAQ (reference sequence). There are 16 residues in the CDR3. The V and J ends lost 1 base and 4 bases respectively, with 13 bases between them. DNA of the CDR3: TGTGCCAGCAGCTTAGTGGTCGGGAAGGGCACCGGGGAGCTGTTTTTT. Translation: CASSLVVGKGTGELFF. Full variable domain (rest looked up from reference TRBV7-7 and TRBJ2-2): GAGVSQSPRYKVTKRGQDVTLRCDPISSHATLYWYQQALGQGPEFLTYFNYEAQPDKSGLPSDRFSAERPEGSISTLTIQRTEQRDSAMYRCASSLVVGKGTGELFFGEGSRLTVL.

The V gene is TRBV15, the J gene TRBJ2-7; 8 positions match TRBD1. The germline V gene encodes CDR1 LNHNV and CDR2 YYDKDF (reference sequence). The CDR3 runs to 15 residues. J was trimmed by 4 bases and V by 0 bases; bases with no gene match: 5. The CDR3, as DNA: TGTGCCACCAGCAGAGAGTGGGACAGGCGGTACGAGCAGTACTTC. Residues: CATSREWDRRYEQYF.

The genes are TRBV29-1 and TRBJ2-3, with D uncertain. V was cut by 3 bases and J by 3 bases, with 7 bases left in between. Germline V gene data show CDR1 as SQVTM and CDR2 as ANQGSEA. This CDR3 contains 12 residues. CDR3 bases: TGCAGCGTTGACGAGGCTACAGATACGCAGTATTTT. The encoded protein is CSVDEATDTQYF.

The rearrangement links TRBV9 to TRBJ1-2; a weak D match, TRBD1 (5 bases). Germline CDR1 is SGDLS and CDR2 is YYNGEE. The ends were cut back, 4 bases at V and 3 bases at J, with 19 bases in the middle. CDR3 length: 16 residues. CDR3 nucleotides: TGTGCCAGCAGCTCCGGCATGGGAGGGGTTTACTATGGCTACACCTTC. Translating it yields CASSSGMGGVYYGYTF. Using reference TRBV9 and TRBJ1-2 for the parts outside the CDR3, the full variable domain is DSGVTQTPKHLITATGQRVTLRCSPRSGDLSVYWYQQSLDQGLQFLIQYYNGEERAKGNILERFSAQQFPDLHSELNLSSLELGDSALYFCASSSGMGGVYYGYTFGSGTRLTVV.

The chain couples TRBV5-1 to TRBJ1-1, with 7 bases matching TRBD1. After removal of 0 bases from V and 0 bases from J, the junction contained 5 bases not matched to a gene. The CDR3 is 16 residues long. Germline V gene sequence: CDR1 SGHRS, CDR2 YFSETQ. The CDR3 sequence: CASSLAYRGMNTEAFF. CDR3 nucleotides: TGCGCCAGCAGCTTGGCGTACAGGGGCATGAACACTGAAGCTTTCTTT.